The following is a TCR beta chain sequence with its context. The source of the sample is a study of blood T cell repertoires in COVID-19. This table comes from immunoSEQ multiplex PCR, and its TCRdb copy is limited to in-frame clones, with some not included. The table records hundreds of thousands of clones, approximately 91% of them present only once. Sequencing was carried out using peripheral blood. This TCR was recovered from a man aged 55 to 70 who had recovered from COVID-19.

CDR3 DNA sequence: TGTGCCAGCAGCCCCGGGGACAGTGAGTCCTACGAGCAGTACTTC. It encodes CASSPGDSESYEQYF. The chain links TRBV4-2 to TRBJ2-7; 7 bases align to TRBD1. Germline trimming cut 4 bases from V and 1 base from J; bases unmatched to any gene: 7. The CDR3 contains 15 residues. The V gene's germline CDR1 is LGHNA and CDR2 YNFKEQ.